This is a list of T cell receptor beta chains from one sample in a study of blood T cell repertoires in COVID-19. Using immunoSEQ multiplex PCR, the repertoire was profiled, and TCRdb retains in-frame clones only, with some absent. The data hold under 450,000 clones, with 90% to 95% observed a single time. Sequenced material: PBMCs or T cells enriched from blood (not recorded which). The receptors were gathered from a woman in her forties who had been exposed to COVID-19. Each CDR3 is given with its conserved first and last residue. D genes are given only for firm matches. Only part of the rows carry a size: once, few, many, or a class if the clone is expanded.

d_call: .
v_call: TRBV29-1
clone_size: .
j_call: TRBJ1-2
cdr3_aa: CSSERDGYTF
cdr3_nt: TGCAGCTCCGAGAGGGATGGCTACACCTTC

d_call: TRBD1
v_call: TRBV3-1/TRBV3-2
clone_size: .
j_call: TRBJ1-1
cdr3_aa: CASSHTTGSTEAFF
cdr3_nt: TGTGCCAGCAGCCATACGACAGGGTCTACTGAAGCTTTCTTT

d_call: TRBD1
v_call: TRBV6-5
clone_size: once
j_call: TRBJ2-7
cdr3_aa: CASRRTGGADEQYF
cdr3_nt: TGTGCCAGCAGGCGGACAGGGGGCGCAGACGAGCAGTACTTC

d_call: .
v_call: TRBV19
clone_size: .
j_call: TRBJ1-6
cdr3_aa: CASSMSGGNSPLHF
cdr3_nt: TGTGCCAGTAGTATGTCGGGTGGGAATTCACCCCTCCACTTT

d_call: .
v_call: TRBV5-4
clone_size: .
j_call: TRBJ2-7
cdr3_aa: CASSSAGVPGYEQYF
cdr3_nt: TGTGCCAGCAGCTCGGCCGGGGTCCCGGGGTACGAGCAGTACTTC

d_call: .
v_call: TRBV7-8
clone_size: .
j_call: TRBJ1-2
cdr3_aa: CASSLGSSYTF
cdr3_nt: TGTGCCAGCAGCTTAGGGAGTAGCTACACCTTC

d_call: TRBD2
v_call: TRBV27
clone_size: .
j_call: TRBJ2-5
cdr3_aa: CASGRAFGGAPEETQYF
cdr3_nt: TGTGCCAGCGGTCGGGCTTTCGGGGGGGCCCCCGAAGAGACCCAGTACTTC

d_call: .
v_call: TRBV3-1/TRBV3-2
clone_size: .
j_call: TRBJ1-4
cdr3_aa: CASSQAAAGHNEKLFF
cdr3_nt: TGTGCCAGCAGCCAAGCGGCAGCAGGCCATAATGAAAAACTGTTTTTT

d_call: TRBD2
v_call: TRBV19
clone_size: .
j_call: TRBJ2-1
cdr3_aa: CASSQYFGTSGRDNEQFF
cdr3_nt: TGTGCCAGTAGCCAGTATTTCGGGACTAGCGGGAGAGATAATGAGCAGTTCTTC

d_call: .
v_call: TRBV27
clone_size: .
j_call: TRBJ1-1
cdr3_aa: CASSAHWGLEAFF
cdr3_nt: TGTGCCAGCAGCGCCCACTGGGGGCTTGAAGCTTTCTTT

d_call: TRBD1
v_call: TRBV10-1
clone_size: .
j_call: TRBJ2-7
cdr3_aa: CASSEDRAPYEQYF
cdr3_nt: TGCGCCAGCAGTGAGGACAGGGCCCCCTACGAGCAGTACTTC

d_call: .
v_call: TRBV6-4
clone_size: .
j_call: TRBJ1-5
cdr3_aa: CASSEGRYQPQHF
cdr3_nt: TGTGCCAGCAGTGAGGGCAGATACCAGCCCCAGCATTTT

d_call: .
v_call: TRBV19
clone_size: .
j_call: TRBJ1-2
cdr3_aa: CASSPEGRGWGYTF
cdr3_nt: TGTGCCAGTAGCCCAGAGGGCAGGGGCTGGGGCTACACCTTC

d_call: TRBD1
v_call: TRBV5-5
clone_size: .
j_call: TRBJ2-1
cdr3_aa: CASSLPRTGGYNEQFF
cdr3_nt: TGTGCCAGCAGCTTACCGAGGACAGGGGGCTACAATGAGCAGTTCTTC

d_call: TRBD2
v_call: TRBV25-1
clone_size: .
j_call: TRBJ2-2
cdr3_aa: CASSDPGTTNTGELFF
cdr3_nt: TGTGCCAGCAGTGATCCCGGGACTACGAACACCGGGGAGCTGTTTTTT

d_call: TRBD1
v_call: TRBV3-1/TRBV3-2
clone_size: .
j_call: TRBJ1-1
cdr3_aa: CASSPDRGMMAFF
cdr3_nt: TGTGCCAGCAGTCCGGACAGGGGTATGATGGCTTTCTTT

d_call: TRBD2
v_call: TRBV5-8
clone_size: once
j_call: TRBJ2-2
cdr3_aa: CASSHPPPGLAGTGELFF
cdr3_nt: TGTGCCAGCAGCCATCCTCCACCGGGACTAGCGGGCACCGGGGAGCTGTTTTTT

d_call: TRBD2
v_call: TRBV3-1/TRBV3-2
clone_size: .
j_call: TRBJ2-1
cdr3_aa: CASSQGTSAYNEQFF
cdr3_nt: TGTGCCAGCAGCCAAGGGACTAGCGCCTACAATGAGCAGTTCTTC

d_call: .
v_call: TRBV6-6
clone_size: .
j_call: TRBJ2-7
cdr3_aa: CASSPRFSEQYF
cdr3_nt: TGTGCCAGCAGTCCCCGGTTTAGCGAGCAGTACTTC

d_call: TRBD1
v_call: TRBV25-1
clone_size: .
j_call: TRBJ1-2
cdr3_aa: CASSDRTGGYTF
cdr3_nt: TGTGCCAGCAGTGACAGGACAGGAGGCTACACCTTC

d_call: .
v_call: TRBV5-1
clone_size: .
j_call: TRBJ1-1
cdr3_aa: CASSPTMQAEAFF
cdr3_nt: TGCGCCAGCAGCCCAACAATGCAGGCTGAAGCTTTCTTT

d_call: .
v_call: TRBV29-1
clone_size: .
j_call: TRBJ1-1
cdr3_aa: CSVVPTDIEAFF
cdr3_nt: TGCAGCGTTGTACCGACGGACATTGAAGCTTTCTTT

d_call: TRBD1
v_call: TRBV5-1
clone_size: .
j_call: TRBJ2-1
cdr3_aa: CASSLGQGASVNEQFF
cdr3_nt: TGCGCCAGCAGCTTGGGGCAGGGGGCGTCGGTCAATGAGCAGTTCTTC

d_call: .
v_call: TRBV6-1
clone_size: .
j_call: TRBJ1-3
cdr3_aa: CASSEARGGIPFPIYF
cdr3_nt: TGTGCCAGCAGTGAAGCTAGGGGGGGTATCCCCTTCCCCATATATTTT

d_call: .
v_call: TRBV5-6
clone_size: .
j_call: TRBJ2-7
cdr3_aa: CASSFGDSYEQYF
cdr3_nt: TGTGCCAGCAGCTTCGGCGACAGCTACGAGCAGTACTTC

d_call: .
v_call: TRBV5-5
clone_size: .
j_call: TRBJ1-2
cdr3_aa: CASSFRQDNYGYTF
cdr3_nt: TGTGCCAGCAGCTTCAGACAGGATAACTATGGCTACACCTTC

d_call: .
v_call: TRBV3-1/TRBV3-2
clone_size: .
j_call: TRBJ2-1
cdr3_aa: CASSLVEYNEQFF
cdr3_nt: TGTGCCAGCAGCCTAGTAGAATACAATGAGCAGTTCTTC

d_call: TRBD1
v_call: TRBV6-1
clone_size: once
j_call: TRBJ1-2
cdr3_aa: CASSEIGGAGGYTF
cdr3_nt: TGTGCCAGCAGTGAAATAGGGGGCGCGGGAGGCTACACCTTC

d_call: .
v_call: TRBV11-2
clone_size: .
j_call: TRBJ1-3
cdr3_aa: CASSLDRGRGNTIYF
cdr3_nt: TGTGCCAGCAGCTTAGACAGGGGAAGGGGAAACACCATATATTTT

d_call: TRBD1
v_call: TRBV5-1
clone_size: .
j_call: TRBJ1-1
cdr3_aa: CASSSAQGEVEAFF
cdr3_nt: TGCGCCAGCAGCTCGGCTCAGGGGGAGGTTGAAGCTTTCTTT

d_call: .
v_call: TRBV13
clone_size: few
j_call: TRBJ1-2
cdr3_aa: CASSDQGGTNYGYTF
cdr3_nt: TGTGCCAGCAGCGACCAGGGCGGGACTAACTATGGCTACACCTTC

d_call: TRBD1
v_call: TRBV19
clone_size: .
j_call: TRBJ1-2
cdr3_aa: CASSAWGQIFGYTF
cdr3_nt: TGTGCCAGTAGTGCCTGGGGACAGATTTTTGGCTACACCTTC

d_call: .
v_call: TRBV7-9
clone_size: .
j_call: TRBJ1-1
cdr3_aa: CASSSFGVAEAFF
cdr3_nt: TGTGCCAGCAGCTCTTTCGGGGTGGCTGAAGCTTTCTTT

d_call: .
v_call: TRBV7-3
clone_size: .
j_call: TRBJ1-2
cdr3_aa: CASSLRPGDGYTF
cdr3_nt: TGTGCCAGCAGCTTACGGCCAGGGGATGGCTACACCTTC

d_call: TRBD1
v_call: TRBV10-2
clone_size: .
j_call: TRBJ2-2
cdr3_aa: CASSRDRGLGGELFF
cdr3_nt: TGCGCCAGCAGCAGAGACAGGGGGCTTGGCGGGGAGCTGTTTTTT

d_call: .
v_call: TRBV5-8
clone_size: .
j_call: TRBJ1-1
cdr3_aa: CASSLVGMNTEAFF
cdr3_nt: TGTGCCAGCAGCTTGGTCGGTATGAACACTGAAGCTTTCTTT

d_call: .
v_call: TRBV6-2/TRBV6-3
clone_size: .
j_call: TRBJ1-3
cdr3_aa: CASSDPGAIYF
cdr3_nt: TGTGCCAGCAGTGACCCGGGAGCCATATATTTT

d_call: .
v_call: TRBV19
clone_size: .
j_call: TRBJ1-1
cdr3_aa: CASNVWSRVSTEAFF
cdr3_nt: TGTGCCAGTAATGTCTGGAGTCGCGTAAGCACTGAAGCTTTCTTT

d_call: TRBD2
v_call: TRBV7-2
clone_size: .
j_call: TRBJ2-1
cdr3_aa: CASTLRLAGGQGNEQFF
cdr3_nt: TGTGCCAGCACCCTACGGCTAGCGGGAGGGCAGGGCAATGAGCAGTTCTTC

d_call: TRBD1
v_call: TRBV29-1
clone_size: few
j_call: TRBJ2-7
cdr3_aa: CSVEGQGDEQYF
cdr3_nt: TGCAGCGTTGAGGGACAGGGGGACGAGCAGTACTTC

d_call: .
v_call: TRBV7-3
clone_size: .
j_call: TRBJ1-6
cdr3_aa: CASSPGQNSPLHF
cdr3_nt: TGTGCCAGCAGCCCCGGACAGAATTCACCCCTCCACTTT

d_call: .
v_call: TRBV15
clone_size: .
j_call: TRBJ1-5
cdr3_aa: CATSRGGDSNQPQHF
cdr3_nt: TGTGCCACCAGCAGGGGGGGAGATAGCAATCAGCCCCAGCATTTT

d_call: .
v_call: TRBV10-1
clone_size: once
j_call: TRBJ2-3
cdr3_aa: CASSDTRVTDTQYF
cdr3_nt: TGCGCCAGCAGTGATACCAGGGTCACAGATACGCAGTATTTT

d_call: .
v_call: TRBV18
clone_size: .
j_call: TRBJ1-2
cdr3_aa: CASSPVSSWPAEGYGYTF
cdr3_nt: TGTGCCAGCTCACCGGTAAGCTCTTGGCCCGCCGAGGGCTATGGCTACACCTTC

d_call: .
v_call: TRBV12-3/TRBV12-4
clone_size: .
j_call: TRBJ2-7
cdr3_aa: CASRKIGTGEQYF
cdr3_nt: TGTGCCAGCAGAAAGATCGGAACGGGGGAGCAGTACTTC

d_call: TRBD2
v_call: TRBV19
clone_size: .
j_call: TRBJ2-1
cdr3_aa: CASCPYTSGSRVEQFF
cdr3_nt: TGTGCCAGTTGCCCCTATACTAGCGGGAGTAGGGTTGAGCAGTTCTTC

d_call: .
v_call: TRBV2
clone_size: .
j_call: TRBJ1-2
cdr3_aa: CASGGSRPNYGYTF
cdr3_nt: TGTGCCAGCGGCGGGAGCAGGCCTAACTATGGCTACACCTTC

d_call: TRBD1
v_call: TRBV6-5
clone_size: .
j_call: TRBJ1-2
cdr3_aa: CASSYGGQGYGYTF
cdr3_nt: TGTGCCAGCAGTTACGGGGGACAGGGGTATGGCTACACCTTC

d_call: .
v_call: TRBV25-1
clone_size: .
j_call: TRBJ1-4
cdr3_aa: CASSSIGSGGEKLFF
cdr3_nt: TGTGCCAGCAGTTCAATAGGGTCGGGAGGCGAAAAACTGTTTTTT

d_call: .
v_call: TRBV13
clone_size: .
j_call: TRBJ1-2
cdr3_aa: CASSSRQRAFYGYTF
cdr3_nt: TGTGCCAGCAGCTCCCGACAGCGGGCCTTCTATGGCTACACCTTC

d_call: .
v_call: TRBV24-1
clone_size: .
j_call: TRBJ1-1
cdr3_aa: CATSALPREGDTEAFF
cdr3_nt: TGTGCCACCAGTGCCCTCCCGCGGGAGGGGGACACTGAAGCTTTCTTT

d_call: .
v_call: TRBV6-1
clone_size: .
j_call: TRBJ2-7
cdr3_aa: CASSDGGLSYEQYF
cdr3_nt: TGTGCCAGCAGTGACGGGGGACTGAGCTACGAGCAGTACTTC

d_call: .
v_call: TRBV1
clone_size: .
j_call: TRBJ1-4
cdr3_aa: CTSSREGTGADEKLFF
cdr3_nt: TGCACCAGCAGCCGGGAAGGGACAGGGGCGGATGAAAAACTGTTTTTT